This T cell receptor (beta chain) was identified during a study of human T cells and chemical hapten exposure. Trimming took 5 bases from V and 7 from J, leaving 20 bases between them. The CDR3 covers 15 residues. Regarding time point: patch test 2, 6 weeks after DPC sensitization. Described treatment: therapeutic diphenylcyclopropenone sensitization with weekly scalp DPC. Patch tests were applied only after blood draws. This clonotype showed up many times. TCRdb reprocessed the RACE reads via MiXCR and lists one record per CDR3 protein. This sample has 65,000 to 95,000 distinct CDR3 sequences, with about 6.6% found just once.

The clonotype was recovered from a woman aged 25 to 39 with alopecia areata. Some clones in this sample may be carry-over from other donors' samples. Source: whole blood, taken in connection with sensitization to the hapten diphenylcyclopropenone (DPC). V usage is TRBV12-3 or TRBV12-4 and J usage is TRBJ1-1, with D uncertain. CDR3 in amino acids: CASSLRTSGSFEAFF. The CDR3 DNA sequence: TGTGCCAGCAGTCTTCGGACCTCCGGGAGTTTTGAAGCTTTCTTT.